A selection of T cell receptor beta chains follows, all from one sample in a study of STAT5B mutations in CD4+ large granular lymphocyte leukemia. Profiled with immunoSEQ multiplex PCR; TCRdb holds only in-frame clones, not every one. Of approximately 31,000 clones in the sample, 70% to 85% were seen once. The specimen sequenced was CD4+ T cells from blood buffy coats. The receptors come from a human donor in good health. CDR3s include the opening cysteine and the closing phenylalanine or tryptophan. D genes are given only for firm matches. Clone size is not always given. Where it is, it says once, few, many or a class for expanded clones.

D	V	size	J	DNA	CDR3
TRBD1	TRBV30	few	TRBJ1-2	TGTGCCTGGAGTCCCTCAGGACAGGGCAGCTATGGCTACACCTTC	CAWSPSGQGSYGYTF
.	TRBV30	.	TRBJ1-5	TGTGCCTGGAGTGCACAGGGTGGGCAGCCCCAGCATTTT	CAWSAQGGQPQHF
.	TRBV7-8	.	TRBJ1-5	TGTGCCAGCAGAAAGGGGTATAGCAATCAGCCCCAGCATTTT	CASRKGYSNQPQHF
.	TRBV10-2	once	TRBJ1-5	TGCGCCAGCAGTCAGGACAGCATGGGCAATCAGCCCCAGCATTTT	CASSQDSMGNQPQHF
.	TRBV5-1	.	TRBJ1-3	TGCGCCAGCAGCTTGGCCGCGAGGGACGGAAACACCATATATTTT	CASSLAARDGNTIYF
TRBD1	TRBV12-5	.	TRBJ1-3	TGTGCTAGTGGGCCAGGGGGCAGGTTTTATGGAAACACCATATATTTT	CASGPGGRFYGNTIYF
.	TRBV10-3	.	TRBJ1-1	TGTGCCATCAGTGAGGGAGGGATTCGGGGCACTGAAGCTTTCTTT	CAISEGGIRGTEAFF
.	TRBV2	.	TRBJ2-1	TGTGCCAGCAGTGAAGCTGAGAATGAGCAGTTCTTC	CASSEAENEQFF
.	TRBV6-4	few	TRBJ2-5	TGTGCCAGCAGTGACTCGGGGACACCAGGGGAGACCCAGTACTTC	CASSDSGTPGETQYF
TRBD1	TRBV2	.	TRBJ1-3	TGTGCCAGCAGCCGGGACAGGGGATTCTCTGGAAACACCATATATTTT	CASSRDRGFSGNTIYF